Below, 5 T cell receptor beta chains from the same sample are listed, as sequenced in a study of blood T cells in healthy people across ages. Sample-barcoded 5' priming and a J-beta primer mix drove a second PCR of roughly 6 to 12 cycles. Via MiXCR, TCRdb re-called the 5' RACE reads, giving one row per CDR3 protein. This sample carries 1.5 million to 2 million distinct CDR3 sequences, roughly 30% of them seen once, and the ten largest clones take about 7.7%. The sequencing input was blood. The receptors originated from a woman younger than 45 in good health.

Ten or more counts support this clonotype. This rearrangement joins TRBV10-3 to TRBJ2-1; D ambiguous. The V and J ends lost 3 bases and 4 bases respectively, with 7 bases between them. CDR1 ENHRY and CDR2 SYGVKD come from the germline V gene. The CDR3 runs to 13 residues. Here the CDR3 reads CAISDTEYNEQFF. DNA for the CDR3: TGTGCCATCAGTGACACGGAATACAATGAGCAGTTCTTC.

This clonotype was picked up a small number of times. The chain links TRBV9 to TRBJ2-2; weak D call: TRBD2 (7 bases). CDR3 length equals 14 residues. Germline V gene lookup returns CDR1 SGDLS and CDR2 YYNGEE. Trimming took off 3 bases at V and 4 bases at J, with 10 bases between the two ends. CDR3 sequence (DNA): TGTGCCAGCAGCGAGGGGGGGAGCACCGGGGAGCTGTTTTTT. Translation gives CASSEGGSTGELFF.

Here the CDR3 reads CAGRWRRGDYEQYF. In DNA form, the CDR3 reads TGCGCCGGAAGATGGAGACGGGGGGACTACGAGCAGTACTTC. J is TRBJ2-7 and V is TRBV5-1; the match to TRBD2 covers 7 bases. V shed 10 bases, J shed 3 bases, and the junction held 13 bases outside the gene matches. Looked up from germline, CDR1 is SGHRS and CDR2 is YFSETQ. The CDR3 is made up of 14 amino acids.

As for this clonotype: A much larger clonotype is one base distant, so this may be a read error. V and J are TRBV5-1 and TRBJ2-7; D possibly corresponds to TRBD2 (5 bases). CDR3 length equals 15 residues. Germline CDR1 SGHRS, CDR2 YFSETQ. Trimming pared 3 bases from V and 0 bases from J, leaving 13 bases between. Written as DNA, the CDR3 is TGCGCCAGCAGCTATGGGATTAGCGACTCCTACGAGCAGTACTTC. Amino acids: CASSYGISDSYEQYF.

This clonotype was observed a handful of times. V gene TRBV7-9 combines with J gene TRBJ1-1; maybe TRBD1 (6 bases). The CDR3 runs to 13 residues. V was cut by 2 bases and J by 10 bases, with 14 bases left in between. Germline V gives CDR1 SEHNR, CDR2 FQNEAQ (reference sequence). As DNA, the CDR3 is TGTGCCAGCAGCTTACAGGGGAGCGGTGCAGCTTTCTTT. Translation: CASSLQGSGAAFF. Drawing the rest from reference TRBV7-9 and TRBJ1-1, the complete variable domain is DTGVSQNPRHKITKRGQNVTFRCDPISEHNRLYWYRQTLGQGPEFLTYFQNEAQLEKSRLLSDRFSAERPKGSFSTLEIQRTEQGDSAMYLCASSLQGSGAAFFGQGTRLTVV.